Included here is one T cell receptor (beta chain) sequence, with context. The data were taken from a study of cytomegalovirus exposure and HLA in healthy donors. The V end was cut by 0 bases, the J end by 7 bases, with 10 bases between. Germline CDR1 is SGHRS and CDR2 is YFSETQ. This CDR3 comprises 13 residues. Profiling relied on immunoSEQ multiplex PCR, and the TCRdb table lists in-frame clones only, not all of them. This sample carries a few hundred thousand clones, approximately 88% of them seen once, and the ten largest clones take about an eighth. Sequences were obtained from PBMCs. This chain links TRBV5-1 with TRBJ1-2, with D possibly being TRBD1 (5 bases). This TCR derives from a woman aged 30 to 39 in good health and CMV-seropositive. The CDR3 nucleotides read TGCGCCAGCAGCTTGGACAGGTTCGGTGGCTACACCTTC. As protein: CASSLDRFGGYTF.